This T cell receptor beta chain was captured by sequencing in a study of shared clonotypes between healthy human individuals. Negatively enriched CD4+ T cells were divided by CD45RA into naive and memory. Overall study results and limits: Larger estimated richness was generally seen in naive subsets than in memory subsets. Despite large depth, sorted-subset datasets appeared incompletely sequenced. There were few donors, and this limited the genetic and exposure-history diversity represented.

The germline gives CDR1 SEHNR, CDR2 FQNEAQ (reference sequence). Deletions cut 1 base from V and 5 bases from J, with 8 bases between. The CDR3 spans 13 residues. Method: immunoSEQ multiplex PCR; TCRdb's copy keeps in-frame clones and lacks some. The sample lists roughly 1,100,000 clones; more than 60% were seen once. About this clone: Its antigen is not known.

The rearrangement links TRBV7-9 to TRBJ2-5, with D hard to call. This sequence originates from a man aged 18-30 years in good health. Sequencing was performed on memory CD4+ T cells sorted from blood. Subset denoted: CD45RA-negative fraction. CDR3 DNA: TGTGCCAGCAGCTTAGGCAACGGGGAGACCCAGTACTTC. Encoded protein: CASSLGNGETQYF.